This TCR beta chain was recovered during a study of blood T cell repertoires in COVID-19. At the level of the study: PBMCs, B-cell-depleted T cells, or T cells were the source of the cDNA or gDNA that made up the material.

The authors' processing: Reference gene primer amplification gave nucleated cell count estimates. Only in-frame clones appear in the TCRdb table, and some are missing; sequencing was by immunoSEQ multiplex PCR. V and J calls and clone size are given by that table; D and trimming were obtained from the DNA. The table includes tens of thousands of clones, about four fifths detected once. Material: peripheral blood. This receptor was obtained from a woman in her sixties or seventies with acute or convalescent COVID-19.

The CDR3 bases are TGTGCCAGCTCCACAGGGTCCTACGAGCAGTACTTC. Residues: CASSTGSYEQYF. The chain employs TRBV28 and TRBJ2-7, with D possibly being TRBD1 (6 bases). CDR3 size: 12 residues. V was trimmed by 8 bases and J by 1 base, leaving 9 bases between them. CDR1 and CDR2 (germline): MDHEN, SYDVKM.